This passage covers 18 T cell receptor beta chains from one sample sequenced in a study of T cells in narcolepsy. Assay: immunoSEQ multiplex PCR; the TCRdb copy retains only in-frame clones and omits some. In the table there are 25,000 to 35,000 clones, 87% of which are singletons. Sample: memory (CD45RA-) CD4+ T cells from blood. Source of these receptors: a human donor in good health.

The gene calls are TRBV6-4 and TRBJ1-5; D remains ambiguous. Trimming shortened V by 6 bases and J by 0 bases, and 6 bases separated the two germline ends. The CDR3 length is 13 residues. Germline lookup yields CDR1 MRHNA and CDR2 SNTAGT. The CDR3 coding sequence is TGTGCCAGCAGCCGTTATAGCAATCAGCCCCAGCATTTT. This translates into CASSRYSNQPQHF.

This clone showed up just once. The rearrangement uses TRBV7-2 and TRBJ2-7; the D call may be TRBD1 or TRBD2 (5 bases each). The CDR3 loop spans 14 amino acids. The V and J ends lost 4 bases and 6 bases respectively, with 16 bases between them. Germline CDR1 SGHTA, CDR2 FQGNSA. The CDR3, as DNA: TGTGCCAGCAGCTCGCCTACTAGGGGTAGCGAGCAGTACTTC. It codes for CASSSPTRGSEQYF.

CDR3 nucleotide sequence: TGCAGCGCCCTAACAGGGTTGAACACTGAAGCTTTCTTT. Translation gives CSALTGLNTEAFF. J is TRBJ1-1 and V is TRBV29-1, with a weak D call TRBD1 (6 bases). Germline loops: CDR1 SQVTM, CDR2 ANQGSEA. The CDR3 loop spans 13 amino acids. V gave up 7 bases and J gave up 0 bases, with 12 bases separating them.

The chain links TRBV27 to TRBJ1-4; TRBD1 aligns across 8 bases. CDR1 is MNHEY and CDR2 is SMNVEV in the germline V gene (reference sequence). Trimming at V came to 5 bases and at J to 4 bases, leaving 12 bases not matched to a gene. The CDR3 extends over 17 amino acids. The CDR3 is CASSIRTGLGINEKLFF. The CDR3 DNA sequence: TGTGCCAGCAGTATCCGGACAGGGTTGGGGATTAATGAAAAACTGTTTTTT.

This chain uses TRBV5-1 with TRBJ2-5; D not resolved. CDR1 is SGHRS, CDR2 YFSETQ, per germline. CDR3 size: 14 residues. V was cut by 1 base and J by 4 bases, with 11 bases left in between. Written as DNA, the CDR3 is TGCGCCAGCAGCTTGACACGGCGCCGAGAGACCCAGTACTTC. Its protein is CASSLTRRRETQYF.

The CDR3: CASSELGTGIEAFF. As DNA, the CDR3 is TGTGCCAGCAGTGAATTGGGGACAGGGATTGAAGCTTTCTTT. The J gene is TRBJ1-1, the V gene TRBV6-1; TRBD1 matches 9 bases. This CDR3 is 14 amino acids long. The trim removed 2 bases at V and 7 bases at J, leaving 5 bases unmatched. Per germline, CDR1 MNHNS and CDR2 SASEGT.

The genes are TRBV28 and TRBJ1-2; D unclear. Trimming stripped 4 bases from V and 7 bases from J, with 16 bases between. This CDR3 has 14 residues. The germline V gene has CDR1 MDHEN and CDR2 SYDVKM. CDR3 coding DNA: TGTGCCAGCAGTTCGGTTGACGGACCCTTTGGCTACACCTTC. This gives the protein CASSSVDGPFGYTF.

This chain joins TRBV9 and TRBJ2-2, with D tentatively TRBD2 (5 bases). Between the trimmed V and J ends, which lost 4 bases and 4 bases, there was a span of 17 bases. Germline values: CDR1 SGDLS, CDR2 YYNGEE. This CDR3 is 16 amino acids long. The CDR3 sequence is CASSPHGVRGTGELFF. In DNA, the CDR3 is TGTGCCAGCAGCCCCCACGGGGTAAGAGGCACCGGGGAGCTGTTTTTT.

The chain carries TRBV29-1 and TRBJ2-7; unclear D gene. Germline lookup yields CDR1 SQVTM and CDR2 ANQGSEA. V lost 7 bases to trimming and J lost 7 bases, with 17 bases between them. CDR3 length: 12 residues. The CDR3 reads CSARPNLGEQYF. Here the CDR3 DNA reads TGCAGCGCCCGACCAAACCTGGGGGAGCAGTACTTC.

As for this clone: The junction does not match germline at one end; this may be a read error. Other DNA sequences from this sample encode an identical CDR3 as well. As DNA, the CDR3 is TGTGCCAGCAGCCTTCGTGCAGATACGCAGTACTTT. Its translation: CASSLRADTQYF. V is TRBV6-1 and J is TRBJ2-3; D is ambiguous. The CDR3 runs 12 residues. Germline CDR1 reads MNHNS; CDR2 reads SASEGT.

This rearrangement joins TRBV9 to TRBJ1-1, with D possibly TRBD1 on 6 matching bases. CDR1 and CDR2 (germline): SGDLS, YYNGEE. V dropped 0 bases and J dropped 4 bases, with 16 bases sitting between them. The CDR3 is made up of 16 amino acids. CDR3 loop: CASSVAGASKGTEAFF. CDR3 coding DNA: TGTGCCAGCAGCGTAGCAGGGGCTAGTAAGGGCACTGAAGCTTTCTTT.

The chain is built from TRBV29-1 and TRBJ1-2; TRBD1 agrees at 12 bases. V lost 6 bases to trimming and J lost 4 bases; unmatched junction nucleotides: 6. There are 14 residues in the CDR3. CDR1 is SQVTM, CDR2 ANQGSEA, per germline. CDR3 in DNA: TGCAGCGTGAGGGACAGGGGGCAAGTCTATGGCTACACCTTC. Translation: CSVRDRGQVYGYTF.

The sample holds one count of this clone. CDR3 sequence (DNA): TGTGCCAGCTCACTAGTGGCGGCCAGAAGACTAAGCACAGATACGCAGTATTTT. This sequence encodes CASSLVAARRLSTDTQYF. The chain has TRBV18 and TRBJ2-3; possibly TRBD2 for D (5 bases). V was cut by 4 bases and J by 0 bases, with 20 bases left in between. The CDR3 consists of 18 residues. Germline lookup yields CDR1 KGHSH and CDR2 LQKENI.

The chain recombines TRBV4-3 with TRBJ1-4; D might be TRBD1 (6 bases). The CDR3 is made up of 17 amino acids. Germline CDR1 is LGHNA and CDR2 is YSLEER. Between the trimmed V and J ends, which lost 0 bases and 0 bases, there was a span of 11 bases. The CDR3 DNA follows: TGCGCCAGCAGCCAAGATATATCAGGGGCAACTAATGAAAAACTGTTTTTT. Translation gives CASSQDISGATNEKLFF.

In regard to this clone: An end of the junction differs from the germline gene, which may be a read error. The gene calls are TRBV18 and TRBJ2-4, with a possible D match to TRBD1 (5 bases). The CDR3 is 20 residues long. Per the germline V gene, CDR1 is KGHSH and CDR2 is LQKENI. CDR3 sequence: CASSPPPRTNSSVAKNIQYF. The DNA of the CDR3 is TGTGCCAGCTCCCCACCTCCGCGGACAAATTCTTCAGTAGCCAAAAACATTCAGTACTTC.

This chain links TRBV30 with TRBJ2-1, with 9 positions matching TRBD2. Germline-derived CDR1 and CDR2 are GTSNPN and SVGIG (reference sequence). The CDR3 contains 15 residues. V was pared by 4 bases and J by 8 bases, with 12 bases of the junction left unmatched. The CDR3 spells CAWKGKAGGRHEQFF. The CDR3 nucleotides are TGTGCCTGGAAGGGCAAAGCGGGAGGTCGCCATGAGCAGTTCTTC.

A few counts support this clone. The CDR3, as DNA: TGTGCCAGCACCAGGTGGCGGGGCAATCAGCCCCAGCATTTT. Translation gives CASTRWRGNQPQHF. V and J are TRBV19 and TRBJ1-5, with D uncertain. Germline-derived CDR1 and CDR2 are LNHDA and SQIVND (reference sequence). The CDR3 spans 14 residues. V dropped 9 bases and J dropped 2 bases, with 14 bases sitting between them.

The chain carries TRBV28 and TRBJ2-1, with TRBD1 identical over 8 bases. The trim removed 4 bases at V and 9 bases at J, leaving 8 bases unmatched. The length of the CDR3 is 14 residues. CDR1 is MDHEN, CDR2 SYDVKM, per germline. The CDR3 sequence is CASSSPAGGGEQFF. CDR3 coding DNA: TGTGCCAGCAGTTCGCCTGCAGGGGGCGGTGAGCAGTTCTTC.